This TCR beta chain was sequenced in a study of blood T cell repertoires in COVID-19. In the study overall: Acute and convalescent COVID-19 samples came from the United States, Italy and Spain. T cells, B-cell-depleted T cells, or PBMCs supplied cDNA or gDNA.

CDR1 MDHEN and CDR2 SYDVKM come from the germline V gene. V lost 6 bases to trimming and J lost 0 bases; unmatched junction nucleotides: 8. The CDR3 contains 16 residues. Method: immunoSEQ multiplex PCR; TCRdb's copy keeps in-frame clones and lacks some. The sample carries about 180,000 clones, 82% recorded once. This rearrangement joins TRBV28 to TRBJ1-5, with 7 bases that match TRBD1. The clonotype comes from an elderly woman with active or convalescent COVID-19. The sample consisted of peripheral blood. The CDR3 is CASRPGTAYSNQPQHF. The CDR3 bases are TGTGCCAGCAGACCCGGGACAGCCTATAGCAATCAGCCCCAGCATTTT. Full variable domain (outside the CDR3, taken from reference TRBV28 and TRBJ1-5): DVKVTQSSRYLVKRTGEKVFLECVQDMDHENMFWYRQDPGLGLRLIYFSYDVKMKEKGDIPEGYSVSREKKERFSLILESASTNQTSMYLCASRPGTAYSNQPQHFGDGTRLSIL.